This entry concerns a single TCR beta chain. These data belong to a study of blood T cell repertoires in COVID-19. Across the whole study: From the United States, Italy and Spain came samples of acute and convalescent COVID-19. T cells, B-cell-depleted T cells, or PBMCs supplied cDNA or gDNA.

In the study's own analysis: Quantification of nucleated cells was approximated via reference gene primer amplification. Repertoires were generated with immunoSEQ multiplex PCR, while TCRdb's copy carries only in-frame clones and drops some. For V, J and clone size, that table is used; D and trimming come from the DNA. The repertoire holds around 200,000 clones, with more than 70% as singletons. The sequencing sample was made of peripheral blood. This clonotype originated in a man between 18 and 35 years old with active or convalescent COVID-19.

CDR3: CSVETSESSYNEQFF. The CDR3 nucleotides are TGCAGCGTTGAAACGTCCGAGAGCTCCTACAATGAGCAGTTCTTC. This rearrangement joins TRBV29-1 to TRBJ2-1; no clear D. V lost 2 bases, J lost 0 bases, and 11 bases lay in between. Germline CDR1 SQVTM, CDR2 ANQGSEA. The CDR3 is 15 residues long.